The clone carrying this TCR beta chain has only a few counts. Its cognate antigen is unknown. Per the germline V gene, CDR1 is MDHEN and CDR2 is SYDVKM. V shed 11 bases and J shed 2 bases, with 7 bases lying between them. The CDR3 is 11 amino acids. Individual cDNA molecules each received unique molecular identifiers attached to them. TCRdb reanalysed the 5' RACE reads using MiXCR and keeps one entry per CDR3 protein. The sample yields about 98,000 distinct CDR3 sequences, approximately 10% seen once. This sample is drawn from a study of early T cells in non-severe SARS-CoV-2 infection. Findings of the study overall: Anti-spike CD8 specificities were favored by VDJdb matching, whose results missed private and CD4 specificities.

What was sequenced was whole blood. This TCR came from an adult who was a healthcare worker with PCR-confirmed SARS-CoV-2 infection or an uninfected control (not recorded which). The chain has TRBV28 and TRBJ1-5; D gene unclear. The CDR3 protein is CAVGGNQPQHF. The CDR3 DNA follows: TGTGCCGTGGGTGGCAATCAGCCCCAGCATTTT.